This T cell receptor (beta chain) emerged from a study of shared clonotypes between healthy human individuals. About the study: Each donor's CD4 naive and CD4 memory cells filled three plates apiece, CD8 naive two, and CD8 memory one.

Germline-derived CDR1 and CDR2 are LNHDA and SQIVND (reference sequence). V was clipped by 6 bases and J by 5 bases; unmatched bases: 5. This CDR3 is built from 14 residues. This clone was recorded only once. Antigen specificity is unknown. The study ran the assay at deep level. Original data processing: From ImmunoSEQ came sequences covering only the junction and carrying no quality scores, so filtering differed. The repertoire was sequenced with immunoSEQ multiplex PCR; TCRdb's copy has only in-frame clones and lacks some. That table supplies the V and J calls and clone size; D and trimming were determined from the DNA. The table has about 600,000 clones, roughly 97% seen once. The study's findings and limits: Clonotypes shared by all four sorted-subset donors had higher generation probabilities than non-shared clonotypes.

This clonotype originated in a woman between 25 and 40 years old in good health. The sample taken for sequencing was naive CD4+ T cells sorted from blood. The subset is: CD45RA+ positively selected. V and J are TRBV19 and TRBJ1-4; 8 bases line up with TRBD1. The CDR3 sequence: CASSLRDRNEKLFF. CDR3 DNA sequence: TGTGCCAGTAGCCTAAGGGACAGGAATGAAAAACTGTTTTTT.